The rows below give T cell receptor beta chains drawn from one sample of a study of vaccination effects on CD4 cells after COVID-19. Profiling relied on immunoSEQ multiplex PCR, and the TCRdb table lists in-frame clones only, not all of them. The sample yields approximately 61,000 clones, 60% to 75% seen once. Their antigen targets remain unknown. Here the sequenced sample was CD4+ T cells from PBMCs cultured with HCoV-229E spike peptides, taken after COVID-19 vaccination. The receptors shown here come from a human donor who received a COVID-19 vaccine. CDR3s include the opening cysteine and the closing phenylalanine or tryptophan. A D gene is named only where the DNA matches it firmly. Clone size is shown for a subset of rows, as once, few, many or a class of expanded clone.

j_call | d_call | v_call | clone_size | cdr3_aa | cdr3_nt
TRBJ2-5 | TRBD2 | TRBV5-4 | . | CASSISSGVQETQYF | TGTGCCAGCAGCATTTCTAGCGGGGTACAAGAGACCCAGTACTTC
TRBJ2-2 | . | TRBV11-1 | . | CASRKESYTGELFF | TGTGCCAGCAGAAAAGAAAGCTACACCGGGGAGCTGTTTTTT
TRBJ1-2 | . | TRBV7-9 | . | CASSFSVNGYTF | TGTGCCAGCAGCTTTTCCGTAAATGGCTACACCTTC
TRBJ1-6 | . | TRBV2 | . | CASRGRSYSYNSPLHF | TGTGCCAGCAGGGGTCGCTCCTACTCCTATAATTCACCCCTCCACTTT
TRBJ1-5 | . | TRBV6-1 | . | CASSEAGLNNQPQHF | TGTGCCAGCAGTGAAGCAGGATTAAACAATCAGCCCCAGCATTTT
TRBJ2-3 | . | TRBV6-2/TRBV6-3 | . | CASSYDQGHSPSTDTQYF | TGTGCCAGCAGTTACGATCAGGGACATAGCCCCAGCACAGATACGCAGTATTTT
TRBJ1-6 | . | TRBV7-9 | . | CASSTFTGSRGHSPLHF | TGTGCCAGCAGCACCTTCACGGGGAGTAGGGGTCATTCACCCCTCCACTTT
TRBJ2-6 | . | TRBV3-1/TRBV3-2 | . | CASSHLRVSGANVLTF | TGTGCCAGCAGCCACCTCAGGGTTTCTGGGGCCAACGTCCTGACTTTC
TRBJ1-1 | . | TRBV5-1 | . | CASSLDGVENTEAFF | TGCGCCAGCAGCTTGGATGGGGTGGAGAACACTGAAGCTTTCTTT
TRBJ1-5 | . | TRBV7-2 | . | CASSLEYQPQHF | TGTGCCAGCAGCTTAGAGTATCAGCCCCAGCATTTT
TRBJ2-2 | . | TRBV5-4 | . | CASSLPNLNTGELFF | TGTGCCAGCAGCTTACCGAATTTGAACACCGGGGAGCTGTTTTTT
TRBJ1-1 | . | TRBV5-1 | . | CASSLVRGVFANTEAFF | TGCGCCAGCAGCTTGGTTAGAGGGGTGTTCGCGAACACTGAAGCTTTCTTT
TRBJ2-1 | TRBD1 | TRBV6-5 | . | CATRPRTGENEQFF | TGTGCCACCCGGCCCAGGACAGGGGAAAATGAGCAGTTCTTC
TRBJ2-5 | TRBD1 | TRBV4-1 | . | CASSQATGVVPETQYF | TGCGCCAGCAGCCAAGCGACAGGGGTGGTACCAGAGACCCAGTACTTC
TRBJ2-2 | TRBD2 | TRBV7-2 | once | CASSPFAGGAGGELFF | TGTGCCAGCAGCCCCTTTGCCGGGGGGGCTGGCGGGGAGCTGTTTTTT
TRBJ1-5 | . | TRBV5-6 | . | CASSLAGLGLGSNQPQHF | TGTGCCAGCAGCTTGGCGGGGCTGGGTCTGGGTAGCAATCAGCCCCAGCATTTT
TRBJ1-6 | . | TRBV19 | . | CASREGLGDSPLHF | TGTGCCAGTAGAGAGGGGCTCGGGGATTCACCCCTCCACTTT
TRBJ1-3 | TRBD1 | TRBV28 | . | CASSSTGGSGNTIYF | TGTGCCAGCAGTTCGACAGGGGGTTCAGGAAACACCATATATTTT
TRBJ1-1 | . | TRBV18 | . | CASSRPGTEAFF | TGTGCCAGCTCACGACCCGGGACCGAAGCTTTCTTT
TRBJ2-3 | . | TRBV11-2 | . | CASSSLGDTQYF | TGTGCCAGCAGCTCCCTCGGAGATACGCAGTATTTT
TRBJ1-2 | . | TRBV7-9 | . | CASSFDSYYGYTF | TGTGCCAGCAGCTTCGACAGCTACTATGGCTACACCTTC
TRBJ2-2 | TRBD1 | TRBV5-5 | once | CASSSRTGDNTGELFF | TGTGCCAGCAGCTCTCGGACAGGGGACAACACCGGGGAGCTGTTTTTT
TRBJ2-1 | . | TRBV18 | . | CASSPIQGLYNEQFF | TGTGCCAGCTCACCAATCCAGGGTCTTTACAATGAGCAGTTCTTC
TRBJ1-2 | TRBD1 | TRBV30 | . | CAWIRTGANYGYTF | TGTGCCTGGATCCGGACAGGGGCTAACTATGGCTACACCTTC
TRBJ1-2 | . | TRBV12-3/TRBV12-4 | . | CASSLVQSYGYTF | TGTGCCAGCAGTTTAGTACAGTCCTATGGCTACACCTTC
TRBJ2-5 | . | TRBV19 | . | CASSIQWGETQYF | TGTGCCAGTAGTATACAATGGGGAGAGACCCAGTACTTC
TRBJ2-3 | . | TRBV4-2 | . | CASSRALRERFSTDTQYF | TGTGCCAGCAGCCGAGCCTTGAGAGAACGATTTAGCACAGATACGCAGTATTTT
TRBJ1-1 | TRBD1 | TRBV5-6 | . | CASSLQGYHLSTEAFF | TGTGCCAGCAGCTTACAGGGGTACCATTTGAGCACTGAAGCTTTCTTT
TRBJ2-3 | . | TRBV6-5 | . | CASSPQGRRTDTQYF | TGTGCCAGCAGTCCTCAAGGGCGGAGGACAGATACGCAGTATTTT
TRBJ1-1 | . | TRBV7-2 | few | CASSLQGLNTEAFF | TGTGCCAGCAGCCTACAGGGTCTGAACACTGAAGCTTTCTTT
TRBJ2-5 | . | TRBV3-1/TRBV3-2 | . | CASSQLGEETQYF | TGTGCCAGCAGCCAACTAGGGGAAGAGACCCAGTACTTC
TRBJ1-5 | . | TRBV18 | . | CASSPFYDQPQHF | TGTGCCAGCTCACCATTCTACGATCAGCCCCAGCATTTT
TRBJ1-5 | TRBD1 | TRBV5-1 | . | CASSLGTGTEQPQHF | TGCGCCAGCAGCTTGGGGACAGGTACAGAGCAGCCCCAGCATTTT
TRBJ2-5 | TRBD2 | TRBV30 | . | CAWSPLSGGDLQETQYF | TGTGCCTGGAGTCCTCTAAGCGGGGGGGACCTACAAGAGACCCAGTACTTC
TRBJ1-3 | . | TRBV6-1 | . | CASSERPSGNTIYF | TGTGCCAGCAGTGAACGACCCTCTGGAAACACCATATATTTT
TRBJ1-3 | TRBD1 | TRBV6-5 | . | CASTFTGEAGNTIYF | TGTGCCAGTACCTTTACAGGGGAAGCTGGAAACACCATATATTTT
TRBJ1-2 | TRBD1 | TRBV29-1 | . | CSVAFLDRSIPTNYGYTF | TGCAGCGTTGCTTTCTTGGACAGGAGCATCCCTACTAACTATGGCTACACCTTC
TRBJ1-4 | TRBD1 | TRBV29-1 | . | CSAGDRVVGSEKLFF | TGCAGCGCCGGCGACAGGGTAGTAGGAAGTGAAAAACTGTTTTTT
TRBJ1-1 | . | TRBV19 | once | CASTLARRGTEAFF | TGTGCCAGTACCTTAGCTCGACGGGGAACTGAAGCTTTCTTT
TRBJ1-4 | TRBD1 | TRBV5-1 | few | CASSQQGAGNEKLFF | TGCGCCAGCAGCCAACAGGGGGCGGGTAATGAAAAACTGTTTTTT
TRBJ1-2 | TRBD1 | TRBV2 | . | CASRGSAAGGGGYTF | TGTGCCAGCAGGGGGTCGGCGGCAGGGGGAGGTGGCTACACCTTC
TRBJ1-2 | . | TRBV9 | . | CASSVAVQGYGYTF | TGTGCCAGCAGCGTAGCTGTCCAGGGGTACGGCTACACCTTC
TRBJ1-4 | . | TRBV2 | . | CASIPLPAQDWEKLFF | TGTGCCAGCATTCCCCTTCCGGCCCAGGATTGGGAAAAACTGTTTTTT
TRBJ2-2 | TRBD2 | TRBV19 | . | CASSIVGGGGALRTGELFF | TGTGCCAGTAGTATAGTCGGCGGCGGGGGGGCGTTAAGAACCGGGGAGCTGTTTTTT
TRBJ2-3 | . | TRBV21-1 | . | CASSRPSSGASTDTQYF | TGTGCCAGCAGCAGACCCTCTAGCGGGGCTAGCACAGATACGCAGTATTTT
TRBJ1-6 | . | TRBV7-9 | few | CASSLAASSYNSPLHF | TGTGCCAGCAGCTTAGCAGCTAGCTCCTATAATTCACCCCTCCACTTT
TRBJ2-2 | TRBD1 | TRBV5-1 | few | CASSLGQGAIGELFF | TGCGCCAGCAGCTTGGGACAGGGGGCAATCGGGGAGCTGTTTTTT
TRBJ1-5 | TRBD1 | TRBV2 | once | CASSRDSNQPQHF | TGTGCCAGCAGTCGGGACAGTAATCAGCCCCAGCATTTT
TRBJ2-1 | . | TRBV27 | . | CASSPRAGGWAYNEQFF | TGTGCCAGCAGCCCGCGGGCCGGGGGTTGGGCATACAATGAGCAGTTCTTC
TRBJ2-1 | . | TRBV24-1 | . | CATSDLRSSSDEQFF | TGTGCCACCAGTGATTTGCGGTCTAGCTCCGATGAGCAGTTCTTC
TRBJ1-1 | . | TRBV7-3 | once | CASSLSQTTEAFF | TGTGCCAGCAGCTTATCCCAGACCACTGAAGCTTTCTTT
TRBJ1-1 | . | TRBV6-5 | . | CASKGGADTEAFF | TGTGCCAGCAAGGGCGGGGCGGACACTGAAGCTTTCTTT